This T cell receptor beta chain was sequenced in a study of CD8+CD57+ T cells in acquired aplastic anemia. Study-level background: Sorted CD4+ and CD8+ cells yielded roughly 3 ug of DNA on average. Study conclusions and caveats: Patients did not significantly differ from controls in CD8+ Simpson's diversity. Nearly 30 CD8+ CDR3 sequences were shared between patients and controls.

Researchers used genomic DNA as the template to profile TCR beta VDJ and CDR3. TCRdb used MiXCR to reprocess the reads, holding one entry per CDR3 protein. The sample shows a few hundred thousand distinct CDR3 sequences, around 33% of them seen only once. The CDR3 loop spans 16 amino acids. Germline assignment: CDR1 ENHRY and CDR2 SYGVKD. V was pared by 0 bases and J by 7 bases, with 11 bases of the junction left unmatched. Sequencing was done on patients that had shown CD8+CD57+ cell expansion by flow cytometry. No patient had been given any therapy when blood was sampled. Remarks on this clonotype: The antigen is not known.

The V and J genes are TRBV10-3 and TRBJ1-2; 7 bases line up with TRBD1. The source material was sorted CD4+, CD8+, or CD8+CD57+ T cells (not recorded which) from PBMCs. The clonotype originates from a human donor with aplastic anemia. CDR3 region: CAISESRGDRDGGYTF. CDR3 DNA sequence: TGTGCCATCAGTGAGTCCCGGGGTGACAGGGATGGTGGCTACACCTTC.